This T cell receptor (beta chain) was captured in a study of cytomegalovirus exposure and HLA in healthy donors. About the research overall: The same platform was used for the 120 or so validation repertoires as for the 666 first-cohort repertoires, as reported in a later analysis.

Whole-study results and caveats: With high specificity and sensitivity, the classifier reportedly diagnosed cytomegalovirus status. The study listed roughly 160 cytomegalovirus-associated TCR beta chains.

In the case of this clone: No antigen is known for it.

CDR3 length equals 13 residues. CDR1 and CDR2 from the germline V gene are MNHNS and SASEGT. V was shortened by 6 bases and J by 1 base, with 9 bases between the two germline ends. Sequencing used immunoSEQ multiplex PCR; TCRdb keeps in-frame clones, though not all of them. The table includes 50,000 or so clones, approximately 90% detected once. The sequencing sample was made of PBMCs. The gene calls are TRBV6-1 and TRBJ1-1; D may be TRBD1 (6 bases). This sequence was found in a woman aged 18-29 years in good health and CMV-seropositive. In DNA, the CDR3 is TGTGCCAGCAGGATGACAGGGAACACTGAAGCTTTCTTT. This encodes CASRMTGNTEAFF.